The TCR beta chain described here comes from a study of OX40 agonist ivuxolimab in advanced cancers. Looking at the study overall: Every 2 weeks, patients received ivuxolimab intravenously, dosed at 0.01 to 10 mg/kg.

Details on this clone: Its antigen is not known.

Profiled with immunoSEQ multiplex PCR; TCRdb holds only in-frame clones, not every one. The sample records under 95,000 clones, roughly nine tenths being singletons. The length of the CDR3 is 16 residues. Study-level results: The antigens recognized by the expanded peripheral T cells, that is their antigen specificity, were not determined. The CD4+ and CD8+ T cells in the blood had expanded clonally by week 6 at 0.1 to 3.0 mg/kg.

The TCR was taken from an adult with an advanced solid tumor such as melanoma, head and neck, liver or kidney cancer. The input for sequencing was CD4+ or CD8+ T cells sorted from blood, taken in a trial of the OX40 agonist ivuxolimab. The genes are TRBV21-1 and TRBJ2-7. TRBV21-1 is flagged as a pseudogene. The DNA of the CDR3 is TGTGCCAGCAGCAAAGATTTGGGGGAGTCACCCTACGAGCAGTACTTC. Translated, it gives CASSKDLGESPYEQYF.